This TCR beta chain came from a study of T cell responses to AZD1222 COVID-19 vaccine. Whole-study results and caveats: Among those given AZD1222, only six were seropositive at baseline.

Details on this clone: Antigen specificity is unknown.

Produced via immunoSEQ multiplex PCR; TCRdb's table is partial and in-frame only. The profile shows under 200,000 clones, approximately 90% of them singletons. V was pared by 5 bases and J by 6 bases, with 2 bases of the junction left unmatched. Germline loops: CDR1 SGHVS, CDR2 FQNEAQ. The CDR3 extends over 13 amino acids. Combined were second doses at about 4 or about 12 weeks. The clonotype comes from an adult who received the AZD1222 COVID-19 vaccine. This chain connects TRBV7-8 to TRBJ1-5; 9 bases map to TRBD1. The sequencing here drew on peripheral blood, taken 28 days after the second AZD1222 dose. The chain's CDR3 is CASSRTGVQPQHF. CDR3 coding DNA: TGTGCCAGCAGCAGGACAGGGGTTCAGCCCCAGCATTTT.